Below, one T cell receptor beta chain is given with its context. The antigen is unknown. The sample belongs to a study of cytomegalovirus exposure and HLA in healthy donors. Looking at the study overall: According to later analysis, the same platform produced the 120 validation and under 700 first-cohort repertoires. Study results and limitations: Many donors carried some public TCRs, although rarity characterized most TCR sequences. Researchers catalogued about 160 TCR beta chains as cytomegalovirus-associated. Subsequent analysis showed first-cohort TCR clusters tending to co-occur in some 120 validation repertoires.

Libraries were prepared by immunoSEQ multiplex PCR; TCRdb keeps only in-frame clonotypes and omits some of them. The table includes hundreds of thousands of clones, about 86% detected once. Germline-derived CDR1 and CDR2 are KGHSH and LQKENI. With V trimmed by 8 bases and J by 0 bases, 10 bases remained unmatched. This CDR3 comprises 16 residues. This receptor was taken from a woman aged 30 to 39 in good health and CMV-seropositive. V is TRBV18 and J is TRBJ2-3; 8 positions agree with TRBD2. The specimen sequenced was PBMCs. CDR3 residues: CASLSGRERSTDTQYF. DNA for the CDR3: TGTGCCAGCCTGAGCGGGAGAGAGAGGAGCACAGATACGCAGTATTTT.